The rows below give T cell receptor beta chains drawn from one sample of a study of human T cells and chemical hapten exposure. Each CDR3 protein is one row after TCRdb ran MiXCR on the RACE reads. This table holds more than 80,000 distinct CDR3 sequences, around 7.8% found once. Sequencing was performed on whole blood, taken in connection with sensitization to the hapten diphenylcyclopropenone (DPC). The receptors were sampled from a woman younger than 45 with alopecia areata. Some clones in this sample may be carry-over from other donors' samples. Both conserved end residues are part of each CDR3. Fields, in order: J gene, V gene, clone size, D gene, CDR3 protein, CDR3 DNA. D genes are given only for firm matches. A row's size may be missing; if present it is once, few, many or a size class.

J gene: TRBJ2-5
V gene: TRBV4-1
clone size: many
D gene: .
CDR3 protein: CASSQVPRNEAQYF
CDR3 DNA: TGCGCCAGCAGCCAAGTCCCCCGGAACGAGGCCCAGTACTTC

J gene: TRBJ2-3
V gene: TRBV20-1
clone size: many
D gene: TRBD1
CDR3 protein: CSARVTGVGPSTDTQYF
CDR3 DNA: TGCAGTGCTAGGGTGACAGGGGTCGGCCCTAGCACAGATACGCAGTATTTT

J gene: TRBJ1-5
V gene: TRBV27
clone size: many
D gene: TRBD1
CDR3 protein: CASSQTRTGGGYSNQPQHF
CDR3 DNA: TGTGCCAGCAGCCAAACTCGGACAGGGGGAGGATATAGCAATCAGCCCCAGCATTTT

J gene: TRBJ2-5
V gene: TRBV18
clone size: .
D gene: TRBD2
CDR3 protein: CASTGLAGVQETQYF
CDR3 DNA: TGTGCCAGCACGGGACTAGCGGGGGTACAAGAGACCCAGTACTTC

J gene: TRBJ2-3
V gene: TRBV6-6
clone size: many
D gene: TRBD2
CDR3 protein: CASSYSTQTSGGTDTQYF
CDR3 DNA: TGTGCCAGCAGTTACTCGACCCAAACTAGCGGGGGTACAGATACGCAGTATTTT

J gene: TRBJ2-3
V gene: TRBV10-3
clone size: .
D gene: TRBD2
CDR3 protein: CAISERGGGTDTQYF
CDR3 DNA: TGTGCCATCAGTGAGCGGGGGGGGGGCACAGATACGCAGTATTTT

J gene: TRBJ2-7
V gene: TRBV7-6
clone size: few
D gene: TRBD1
CDR3 protein: CASSLEMTGTGSYEQYF
CDR3 DNA: TGTGCCAGCAGCTTAGAGATGACCGGGACAGGGTCCTACGAGCAGTACTTC

J gene: TRBJ1-1
V gene: TRBV18
clone size: few
D gene: .
CDR3 protein: CASSPVGGNTEAFF
CDR3 DNA: TGTGCCAGCTCACCAGTAGGGGGGAACACTGAAGCTTTCTTT

J gene: TRBJ1-1
V gene: TRBV20-1
clone size: many
D gene: .
CDR3 protein: CSARARETEAFF
CDR3 DNA: TGCAGTGCTAGAGCCAGGGAGACTGAAGCTTTCTTT

J gene: TRBJ1-1
V gene: TRBV5-1
clone size: few
D gene: .
CDR3 protein: CASSPTGGIEAFF
CDR3 DNA: TGCGCCAGCAGCCCGACAGGTGGCATTGAAGCTTTCTTT

J gene: TRBJ1-6
V gene: TRBV7-8
clone size: many
D gene: .
CDR3 protein: CASSYATGHNSPLHF
CDR3 DNA: TGTGCCAGCAGCTACGCAACGGGTCATAATTCACCCCTCCACTTT

J gene: TRBJ2-2
V gene: TRBV15
clone size: .
D gene: .
CDR3 protein: CASRRAANTGELFF
CDR3 DNA: TGTGCCTCCCGGCGGGCGGCGAACACCGGGGAGCTGTTTTTT

J gene: TRBJ1-2
V gene: TRBV7-2
clone size: few
D gene: TRBD1
CDR3 protein: CASSSRQGGYGYTF
CDR3 DNA: TGTGCCAGCAGCTCACGACAGGGTGGCTATGGCTACACCTTC

J gene: TRBJ1-1
V gene: TRBV7-9
clone size: .
D gene: .
CDR3 protein: CASSFGGDRNTEAFF
CDR3 DNA: TGTGCCAGCAGCTTTGGGGGCGACAGGAACACTGAAGCTTTCTTT

J gene: TRBJ2-7
V gene: TRBV20-1
clone size: many
D gene: .
CDR3 protein: CSARVASASYEQYF
CDR3 DNA: TGCAGTGCTAGAGTTGCTTCCGCGTCCTACGAGCAGTACTTC

J gene: TRBJ2-7
V gene: TRBV6-5
clone size: .
D gene: .
CDR3 protein: CASSPSRYEQYF
CDR3 DNA: TGTGCCAGCAGCCCCTCTAGATACGAGCAGTACTTC

J gene: TRBJ1-6
V gene: TRBV3-1
clone size: few
D gene: .
CDR3 protein: CASTTRDIDNSPLHF
CDR3 DNA: TGTGCCAGCACCACCCGGGACATAGATAATTCACCCCTCCACTTT

J gene: TRBJ2-5
V gene: TRBV20-1
clone size: many
D gene: .
CDR3 protein: CSASITAFETQYF
CDR3 DNA: TGCAGTGCTAGTATAACAGCTTTCGAGACCCAGTACTTC

J gene: TRBJ2-1
V gene: TRBV19
clone size: .
D gene: TRBD2
CDR3 protein: CASSLAGLYNEQFF
CDR3 DNA: TGTGCCAGTAGTCTAGCGGGGCTCTACAATGAGCAGTTCTTC

J gene: TRBJ1-5
V gene: TRBV14
clone size: .
D gene: .
CDR3 protein: CASSHGASDQPQHF
CDR3 DNA: TGTGCCAGCAGCCACGGGGCTTCGGATCAGCCCCAGCATTTT

J gene: TRBJ1-2
V gene: TRBV12-3/TRBV12-4
clone size: many
D gene: .
CDR3 protein: CASWMRGGGGGYTF
CDR3 DNA: TGTGCCAGCTGGATGAGAGGGGGAGGCGGTGGCTACACCTTC

J gene: TRBJ1-5
V gene: TRBV10-3
clone size: many
D gene: .
CDR3 protein: CAISDPGASNQPQHF
CDR3 DNA: TGTGCCATCAGTGATCCGGGGGCGAGCAATCAGCCCCAGCATTTT

J gene: TRBJ1-6
V gene: TRBV6-6
clone size: many
D gene: .
CDR3 protein: CASSYYADSPLHF
CDR3 DNA: TGTGCCAGCAGTTACTATGCAGATTCACCCCTCCACTTT

J gene: TRBJ2-3
V gene: TRBV2
clone size: .
D gene: TRBD2
CDR3 protein: CASIQGLAGGTDTQYF
CDR3 DNA: TGTGCCAGCATACAAGGTTTGGCGGGGGGAACAGATACGCAGTATTTT

J gene: TRBJ2-7
V gene: TRBV2
clone size: .
D gene: TRBD1
CDR3 protein: CASSDPGQGLNEQYF
CDR3 DNA: TGTGCCAGCAGTGATCCGGGACAGGGTTTGAACGAGCAGTACTTC

J gene: TRBJ2-7
V gene: TRBV12-5
clone size: many
D gene: .
CDR3 protein: CASTSGPWQVPYEQYF
CDR3 DNA: TGTGCTAGTACGAGTGGGCCGTGGCAGGTCCCGTACGAGCAGTACTTC

J gene: TRBJ2-4
V gene: TRBV5-1
clone size: many
D gene: TRBD1
CDR3 protein: CASSFFSQGAWAKNIQYF
CDR3 DNA: TGCGCCAGCAGCTTTTTCTCCCAGGGGGCTTGGGCCAAAAACATTCAGTACTTC

J gene: TRBJ1-5
V gene: TRBV6-1
clone size: many
D gene: .
CDR3 protein: CASSVQPQHF
CDR3 DNA: TGTGCCAGCAGTGTCCAGCCCCAGCATTTT

J gene: TRBJ1-1
V gene: TRBV14
clone size: few
D gene: .
CDR3 protein: CASSQIQGRPPAEAFF
CDR3 DNA: TGTGCCAGCAGCCAAATCCAGGGTCGGCCACCGGCTGAAGCTTTCTTT